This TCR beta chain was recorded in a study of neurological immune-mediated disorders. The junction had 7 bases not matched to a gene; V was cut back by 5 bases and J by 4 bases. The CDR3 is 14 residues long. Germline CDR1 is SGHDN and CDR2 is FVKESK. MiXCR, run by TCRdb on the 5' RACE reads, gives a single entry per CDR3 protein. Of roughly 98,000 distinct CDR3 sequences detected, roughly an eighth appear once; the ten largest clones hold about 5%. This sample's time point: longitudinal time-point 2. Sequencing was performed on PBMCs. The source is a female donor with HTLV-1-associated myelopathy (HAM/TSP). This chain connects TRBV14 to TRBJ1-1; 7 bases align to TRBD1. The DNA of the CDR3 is TGTGCCAGCAGCGACAGGGCTATAATCACTGAAGCTTTCTTT. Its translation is CASSDRAIITEAFF.